This passage covers 4 T cell receptor beta chains from one sample sequenced in a study of T cell responses to AZD1222 COVID-19 vaccine. This table comes from immunoSEQ multiplex PCR, and its TCRdb copy is limited to in-frame clones, with some not included. The sample has about 140,000 clones; roughly nine tenths are singletons. The sample consisted of peripheral blood, taken on day 0 of AZD1222 vaccination. Receptors originate from an adult in good health.

This sequence joins TRBV5-8 and TRBJ2-3; no clear D. Trimming pared 4 bases from V and 6 bases from J, leaving 15 bases between. This CDR3 comprises 14 residues. Germline loops: CDR1 SGHTS, CDR2 YDEGEE. As DNA, the CDR3 is TGTGCCAGCAGCGGTTCCGGTCTGGGTGATACGCAGTATTTT. This gives the protein CASSGSGLGDTQYF.

The chain couples TRBV19 to TRBJ2-7; 8 nucleotides agree with TRBD2. V trimming: 3 bases; J trimming: 0 bases; junction bases outside the gene matches: 7. The CDR3 has 16 residues. Germline lookup yields CDR1 LNHDA and CDR2 SQIVND (reference sequence). The CDR3 loop reads CASSIRQGLGSYEQYF. The CDR3 bases are TGTGCCAGTAGTATCCGTCAGGGACTAGGCTCCTACGAGCAGTACTTC. The full variable domain, with the rest looked up from reference TRBV19 and TRBJ2-7, is DGGITQSPKYLFRKEGQNVTLSCEQNLNHDAMYWYRQDPGQGLRLIYYSQIVNDFQKGDIAEGYSVSREKKESFPLTVTSAQKNPTAFYLCASSIRQGLGSYEQYFGPGTRLTVT.

The table lists this clone with a count of one. This sequence joins TRBV19 and TRBJ1-2; perhaps TRBD1 as D (6 bases). CDR1 and CDR2 from the germline V gene are LNHDA and SQIVND (reference sequence). Trimming shortened V by 2 bases and J by 4 bases, and 17 bases separated the two germline ends. The CDR3 spans 16 residues. CDR3 residues: CASSISAGAPVYGYTF. In DNA form, the CDR3 reads TGTGCCAGTAGTATATCAGCAGGGGCCCCCGTCTATGGCTACACCTTC.

The chain joins TRBV6-5 to TRBJ2-7; D might be TRBD2 (6 bases). This CDR3 is 15 amino acids long. CDR1 is MNHEY, CDR2 SVGAGI, per germline. V was pared by 0 bases and J by 4 bases, with 13 bases between. In DNA form, the CDR3 reads TGTGCCAGCAGTTACTCTCGGTGGGAGGAGTACGAGCAGTACTTC. Its translation is CASSYSRWEEYEQYF.